This TCR beta chain is drawn from a study of beta chain features in type 1 diabetes. Study-wide points: More deletions and fewer insertions at VDJ junctions were seen in type 1 diabetes patients. Among all four CD4+ subsets, Type 1 diabetes patients had TCRB CDR3s that were moderately but significantly shorter. In comparison with healthy donors, patients had naive, central memory and Treg TCRB repertoires that appeared more similar.

It was via CD45RO/CCR7/CD25/CD127/CD95/CD27 that CD4+ naive, central memory, regulatory and stem cell-like memory cells were sorted. Germline values: CDR1 KGHSH, CDR2 LQKENI. The CDR3 runs 13 residues. Trimming pared 3 bases from V and 5 bases from J, leaving 10 bases between. This clone was observed a handful of times. Its antigen is undetermined. The whole isolated RNA underwent reverse transcription, so sequencing captured expressed TCRB transcripts. Sequenced by immunoSEQ multiplex PCR; TCRdb stores in-frame clones only, minus some. The data contain about 170,000 clones, approximately 8% of them seen just once; the ten biggest clones take up approximately 0.93%.

Sequencing input: central memory CD4+ T cells from blood. The sequence came from a woman aged 40 to 50 with type 1 diabetes. This chain connects TRBV18 to TRBJ1-1, with no clear D. The CDR3 nucleotides read TGTGCCAGCTCACCCGGGGAGAGTACTGAAGCTTTCTTT. It translates to CASSPGESTEAFF.